Described below is a single TCR beta chain sequence and its context. What it recognizes is unknown. The junction and the germline gene differ at one end; a read error may be behind it. In chemo-refractory metastatic non-small-cell lung cancer, patients got ipilimumab CTLA-4 blockade together with focal radiation. Only in-frame clones appear in the TCRdb table, and some are missing; sequencing was by immunoSEQ multiplex PCR. The sample gives about 62,000 clones, around 69% of which show up once; approximately 2.9% is in the top ten. The data were obtained in a study of radiotherapy plus CTLA-4 blockade in lung cancer. Overall study: Objective responses were documented in around 20% of patients, with disease control in approximately 31%.

Whole-study results and caveats: Tumor-origin TCR clones grew in blood after radiotherapy plus ipilimumab. It was early blood T cell clone dynamics, with interferon-beta, that reportedly best predicted response.

This TCR derives from a human donor with non-small cell lung cancer who had a complete response to radiotherapy plus ipilimumab. Specimen: peripheral blood, collected from a patient treated with radiotherapy plus ipilimumab.

CDR3 coding DNA: TGTGCCAGCAGCCCTGGAACCGGGAGCCCAGGCGCCTTC. As protein: CASSPGTGSPGAF. The chain carries TRBV5-6 and TRBJ1-2; D gene ambiguous. There are 13 residues in the CDR3. The germline CDR1 and CDR2 sequences are SGHDT and YYEEEE.